The 5 T cell receptor beta chains reported below all come from one sample, sequenced in a study of tumor and adjacent non-tumor tissue in lung cancer. The template was RNA from unsorted bulk tissue. TCRbeta libraries were built with three rounds of nested PCR, modified from ARM-PCR. TCRdb processed the multiplex PCR reads anew with MiXCR; each CDR3 protein has one entry. The sample lists over 110,000 distinct CDR3 sequences, approximately 70% seen once, with over 15% in the top ten. Sequencing was done on a sample of lung tumor tissue. All receptors come from a man aged 60 to 75 with small cell lung cancer.

Notes on this clonotype: One end of the junction varies from germline; a read error may be responsible. The chain uses TRBV12-3 or TRBV12-4 and TRBJ1-5, with TRBD1 identical over 8 bases. The CDR3 loop spans 13 amino acids. CDR3 nucleotides: TGTGTCAGCAGCCGAGGACAGGGAGAGGCCCAGCATTTT. Its translation is CVSSRGQGEAQHF.

This clonotype showed up just a few times. The chain uses TRBV29-1 and TRBJ1-1; the D gene is possibly TRBD1 (6 bases). Trimming cost V 8 bases and J 2 bases, with 12 bases left between them. The CDR3 length is 12 residues. Looked up from germline, CDR1 is SQVTM and CDR2 is ANQGSEA. CDR3: CSIGGGNTEAFF. In DNA form, the CDR3 reads TGCAGCATTGGGGGCGGCAACACTGAAGCTTTCTTT.

In regard to this clonotype: Compared with germline, one end of the junction differs, possibly owing to a read error. CDR3 sequence: CNASFPAGEGTQYF. The CDR3 coding sequence is TGCAATGCTAGCTTTCCTGCGGGAGAGGGTACGCAGTATTTT. The V and J genes are TRBV20-1 and TRBJ2-3; TRBD2 agrees at 7 bases. The germline CDR1 and CDR2 sequences are DFQATT and SNEGSKA (reference sequence). This CDR3 is 14 amino acids long.

This clonotype occurred a few times. The junction departs from the called germline gene at one end, perhaps through a read error. V is TRBV5-5 and J is TRBJ1-1; no clear D. Germline CDR1 and CDR2: SGHKS and YYEKEE (reference sequence). The CDR3 totals 13 residues. As DNA, the CDR3 is TGTGCCAGCAGTTTGGAGGTGGGGACTGAAGCTTTCTTT. It yields the protein CASSLEVGTEAFF. Based on the CDR3 plus reference TRBV5-5 and TRBJ1-1, the full variable domain is DAGVTQSPTHLIKTRGQQVTLRCSPISGHKSVSWYQQVLGQGPQFIFQYYEKEERGRGNFPDRFSARQFPNYSSELNVNALLLGDSALYLCASSLEVGTEAFFGQGTRLTVV.

Remarks on this clonotype: The junction shows a germline mismatch at one end, possibly a read error. The chain uses TRBV11-1 and TRBJ2-4; 8 bases are shared with TRBD2. Germline lookup yields CDR1 SGHAT and CDR2 FQDESV (reference sequence). This CDR3 comprises 16 residues. CDR3 region: CASSNGRGLARNIQYF. The CDR3 DNA follows: TGTGCCAGCAGCAACGGGAGGGGCCTAGCCAGAAACATTCAGTACTTC.